The 18 T cell receptor beta chains presented below share a single source sample, sequenced in a study of vaccination effects on CD4 cells after COVID-19. Clones were read by immunoSEQ multiplex PCR, and TCRdb kept only the in-frame ones, dropping some. Here the sample spans under 70,000 clones, 75% being singletons. Prior to sequencing, the ViraFEST assay stimulated PBMC with viral peptide pools, which expanded the antigen-specific CD4+ T cells. After roughly 11 days in culture, the CD4+ T cells were isolated. Vaccine recipients lacked prior SARS-CoV-2 infection and had negative nucleocapsid antibodies. These receptors have no identified antigens. The starting material was CD4+ T cells from PBMCs cultured with HCoV-OC43 spike peptides, obtained before COVID-19 vaccination. Subset given: HCoV-OC43 spike overlapping peptide pool stimulation. The receptors originated from a human donor who received a COVID-19 vaccine.

This clone was observed a single time. For the CDR3, the DNA is TGTGCCTGGAGGAAGCCCCGTTCGGCGACCTTC. It specifies CAWRKPRSATF. The J gene is TRBJ1-2, the V gene TRBV30; D uncertain. V was cut by 3 bases and J by 14 bases, with 16 bases left in between. The CDR3 is 11 amino acids. CDR1 and CDR2 from the germline V gene are GTSNPN and SVGIG (reference sequence).

This clone occurred a few times. This rearrangement joins TRBV3-1 (or the pseudogene TRBV3-2) to TRBJ1-5, with D uncertain. The germline V and J ends were trimmed by 4 bases and 9 bases, with 10 bases remaining between them. The CDR3 runs to 12 residues. CDR1 is LGHDT, CDR2 YNNKEL, per germline (reference sequence). The CDR3: CASSPRTGPQHF. In DNA, the CDR3 is TGTGCCAGCAGCCCCCGGACCGGGCCCCAGCATTTT.

The chain recombines TRBV6-5 with TRBJ1-5; no firm D call. Germline loops: CDR1 MNHEY, CDR2 SVGAGI. CDR3 length: 12 residues. The V end was cut by 6 bases, the J end by 5 bases, with 8 bases between. The CDR3 loop is CASSHLDQPQHF. The CDR3 DNA reads TGTGCCAGCAGCCACCTGGATCAGCCCCAGCATTTT.

This chain uses TRBV12-3 or TRBV12-4 with TRBJ2-2; TRBD1 agrees at 8 bases. This CDR3 region has 13 residues. J was trimmed by 5 bases and V by 11 bases; bases with no gene match: 7. The CDR3 DNA follows: TGTGCCGGCCGGGACAGGAGTACCGGGGAGCTGTTTTTT. It is translated as CAGRDRSTGELFF.

The V gene is TRBV7-2, the J gene TRBJ2-3; possible D gene TRBD2, 6 bases. This CDR3 region has 16 residues. Germline CDR1 is SGHTA and CDR2 is FQGNSA. The germline V and J ends were trimmed by 0 bases and 4 bases, with 14 bases remaining between them. This CDR3 is CASSLASVGGADTQYF. DNA of the CDR3: TGTGCCAGCAGCTTAGCTTCCGTGGGCGGGGCAGATACGCAGTATTTT.

This chain uses TRBV6-1 with TRBJ2-3; D is unclear. CDR3 length equals 13 residues. V was clipped by 2 bases and J by 4 bases, with 7 bases between them. Germline CDR1 and CDR2: MNHNS and SASEGT. CDR3 sequence: CASSESRADTQYF. CDR3 bases: TGTGCCAGCAGTGAATCTCGGGCAGATACGCAGTATTTT.

This clone showed up just a few times. The DNA of the CDR3 is TGTGCCAGCAGCGCCCAGTACAGGGGGTCGACTGAAGCTTTCTTT. It codes for CASSAQYRGSTEAFF. The rearrangement uses TRBV2 and TRBJ1-1; 8 nucleotides line up with TRBD1. The ends lost 6 bases at V and 5 bases at J; junction bases unmatched: 11. The CDR3 runs 15 residues. CDR1 is SNHLY, CDR2 FYNNEI, per germline. The full variable domain, rest sourced from reference TRBV2 and TRBJ1-1, is EPEVTQTPSHQVTQMGQEVILRCVPISNHLYFYWYRQILGQKVEFLVSFYNNEISEKSEIFDDQFSVERPDGSNFTLKIRSTKLEDSAMYFCASSAQYRGSTEAFFGQGTRLTVV.

The rearrangement joins TRBV7-8 to TRBJ1-5; D remains unclear. Germline CDR1 is SGHVS and CDR2 is FQNEAQ. The ends were cut back, 1 base at V and 1 base at J, with 5 bases in the middle. CDR3 length: 14 amino acids. CDR3 protein: CASSLVDSNQPQHF. As DNA, the CDR3 is TGTGCCAGCAGCTTAGTGGACAGCAATCAGCCCCAGCATTTT.

The DNA of the CDR3 is TGCGCCAGCAGCTTGTACGGTCGGACCGGGGGAGGCGATAATGAAAAACTGTTTTTT. Protein: CASSLYGRTGGGDNEKLFF. The chain links TRBV5-1 to TRBJ1-4; TRBD1 might be the D (5 bases). V lost 1 base and J 4 bases, leaving 23 bases between the germline ends. This CDR3 has 19 amino acids. Germline V lookup: CDR1 SGHRS, CDR2 YFSETQ.

The chain carries TRBV18 and TRBJ1-1, with 7 bases that match TRBD1. There are 14 residues in the CDR3. CDR1 is KGHSH, CDR2 LQKENI, per germline. The V and J ends lost 5 bases and 7 bases, in that order; junction bases with no gene match: 10. The DNA of the CDR3 is TGTGCCAGCTCAACGACAGGGAACGTCGGTGAAGCTTTCTTT. Its protein product is CASSTTGNVGEAFF.

This rearrangement joins TRBV18 to TRBJ2-7; D call uncertain. The CDR3 length is 13 residues. CDR1 KGHSH and CDR2 LQKENI come from the germline V gene. V lost 3 bases and J 2 bases, leaving 8 bases between the germline ends. The CDR3 spells CASSPTRTYEQYV. DNA for the CDR3: TGTGCCAGCTCACCTACACGTACCTACGAGCAGTACGTC.

This clone has only a few counts. The J gene is TRBJ1-6, the V gene TRBV19, with no clear D. The V and J ends lost 0 bases and 5 bases respectively, with 5 bases between them. The germline V gene encodes CDR1 LNHDA and CDR2 SQIVND (reference sequence). The CDR3 extends over 14 amino acids. CDR3 nucleotides: TGTGCCAGTAGTATAGACAGAGATAATTCACCCCTCCACTTT. Translated: CASSIDRDNSPLHF.

The chain combines TRBV29-1 with TRBJ1-2; 7 bases line up with TRBD1. This CDR3 has 14 residues. Germline CDR1 is SQVTM and CDR2 is ANQGSEA. The V and J ends lost 6 bases and 0 bases, in that order; junction bases with no gene match: 7. This CDR3 reads CSVQGGITNYGYTF. The CDR3 nucleotides read TGCAGCGTCCAGGGGGGGATAACTAACTATGGCTACACCTTC.

The chain is built from TRBV18 and TRBJ2-1, with TRBD1 matching over 9 bases. This CDR3 has 15 amino acids. V lost 3 bases and J lost 2; bases outside the gene matches: 2. Per germline, CDR1 KGHSH and CDR2 LQKENI. CDR3 sequence (DNA): TGTGCCAGCTCACCTGGGACAGGGCCCTACAATGAGCAGTTCTTC. Its translation is CASSPGTGPYNEQFF.

The rearrangement joins TRBV9 to TRBJ2-1, with a possible D match to TRBD2 (6 bases). This CDR3 spans 15 amino acids. The germline gives CDR1 SGDLS, CDR2 YYNGEE. V was clipped by 0 bases and J by 6 bases, with 13 bases between them. The chain's CDR3 is CASSVARGWSNEQFF. The CDR3 nucleotides are TGTGCCAGCAGCGTAGCTCGGGGGTGGAGCAATGAGCAGTTCTTC.

The chain carries TRBV27 and TRBJ2-7; D gene uncertain. Trimming cost V 5 bases and J 3 bases, with 11 bases left between them. The CDR3 spans 13 residues. The germline gives CDR1 MNHEY, CDR2 SMNVEV (reference sequence). For the CDR3, the DNA is TGTGCCAGCAGTCCCACGGGCCTCTACGAGCAGTACGTC. Residues: CASSPTGLYEQYV.

The CDR3 region has the DNA TGTGCCAGCAGCTTAACGGTCTGGGGGCCGGGGGAGCAGTACGTC. Protein sequence: CASSLTVWGPGEQYV. The chain employs TRBV7-8 and TRBJ2-7, with D perhaps matching TRBD1 (6 bases). Germline CDR1 and CDR2: SGHVS and FQNEAQ. The CDR3 spans 15 residues. V was shortened by 2 bases and J by 7 bases, with 18 bases between the two germline ends.

The V gene is TRBV6-5, the J gene TRBJ2-1; 10 bases fit TRBD1. The germline CDR1 and CDR2 sequences are MNHEY and SVGAGI. The trim removed 5 bases at V and 2 bases at J, leaving 3 bases unmatched. This CDR3 comprises 15 residues. CDR3 in DNA: TGTGCCAGCAGTAGGGACAGGGGAGCCTACAATGAGCAGTTCTTC. This translates into CASSRDRGAYNEQFF.